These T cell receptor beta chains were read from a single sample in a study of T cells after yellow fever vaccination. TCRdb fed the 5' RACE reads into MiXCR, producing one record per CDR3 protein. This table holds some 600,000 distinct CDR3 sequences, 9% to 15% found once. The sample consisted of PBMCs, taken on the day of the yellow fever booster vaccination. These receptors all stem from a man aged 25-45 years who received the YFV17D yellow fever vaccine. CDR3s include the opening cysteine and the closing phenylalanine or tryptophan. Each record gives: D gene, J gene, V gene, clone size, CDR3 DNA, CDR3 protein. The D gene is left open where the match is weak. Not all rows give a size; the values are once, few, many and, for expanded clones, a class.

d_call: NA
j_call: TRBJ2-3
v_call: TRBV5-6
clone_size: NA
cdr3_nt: TGTGCCAGCAGCTTGGGAGGCCTAGAAGTGACGCAGTATTTT
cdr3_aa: CASSLGGLEVTQYF

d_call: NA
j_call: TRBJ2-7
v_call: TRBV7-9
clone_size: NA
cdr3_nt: TGTGCCAGCAGCCTGGGACTTCTACGAGGTCAGCAGTACTTC
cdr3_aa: CASSLGLLRGQQYF

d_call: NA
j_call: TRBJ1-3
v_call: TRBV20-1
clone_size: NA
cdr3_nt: TGCAGTGCCAGACTACAGGGATCCGGAAACACCATATATTTT
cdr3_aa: CSARLQGSGNTIYF

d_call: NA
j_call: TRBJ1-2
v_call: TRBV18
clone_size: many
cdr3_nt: TGTGCCAGCTCAATAAGACCCGGGGATGGCTACACCTTC
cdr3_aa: CASSIRPGDGYTF

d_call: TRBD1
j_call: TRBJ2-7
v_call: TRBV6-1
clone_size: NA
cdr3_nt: TGTGCCAGCAGCCCCGGGACAGACATTACTTACGAGCAGTACTTC
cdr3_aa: CASSPGTDITYEQYF

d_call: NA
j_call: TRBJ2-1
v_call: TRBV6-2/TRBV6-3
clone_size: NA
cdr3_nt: TGTGCCAGCAAAAAAACCGGGACAAGGGGCAATGAGCAGTTCTTC
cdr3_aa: CASKKTGTRGNEQFF

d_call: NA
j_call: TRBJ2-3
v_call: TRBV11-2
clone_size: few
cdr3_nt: TGTGCCAGCAGCTTAGCCTTCCTAGCGTCAGATACGCAGTATTTT
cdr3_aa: CASSLAFLASDTQYF

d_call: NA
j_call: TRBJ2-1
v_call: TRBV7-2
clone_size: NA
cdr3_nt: TGTGCCAGCAGCTTAAGGCAGTACAATGAGCAGTTCTTC
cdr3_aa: CASSLRQYNEQFF

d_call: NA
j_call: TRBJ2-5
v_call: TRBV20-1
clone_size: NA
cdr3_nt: TGCAGTGCTAGAGATCGGGGTAGTCAAGAGACCCAGTACTTC
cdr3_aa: CSARDRGSQETQYF

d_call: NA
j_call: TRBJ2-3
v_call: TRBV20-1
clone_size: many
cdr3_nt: TGCAGTGCTAGACGGCTTGACGGATATACGCAGTATTTT
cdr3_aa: CSARRLDGYTQYF

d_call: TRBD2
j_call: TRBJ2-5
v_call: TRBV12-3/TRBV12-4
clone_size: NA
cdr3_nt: TGTGCCAGCAGGTTACTAGCGGGAGAGGAGACCCAGTACTTC
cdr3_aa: CASRLLAGEETQYF

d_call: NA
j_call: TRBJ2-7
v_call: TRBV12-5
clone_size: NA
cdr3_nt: TGTGCTAGTGGCCCGAGCAATGGCTACGAGCAGTACTTC
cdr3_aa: CASGPSNGYEQYF

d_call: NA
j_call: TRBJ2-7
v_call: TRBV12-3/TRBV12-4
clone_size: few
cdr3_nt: TGTGCCAGCGTAGGGGTCGGACCCTCTGGCGAGCAGTACTTC
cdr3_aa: CASVGVGPSGEQYF

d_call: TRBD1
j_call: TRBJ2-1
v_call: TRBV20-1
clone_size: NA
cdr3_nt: TGCAGTGTATCCTCGGACAGGTACAATGAGCAGTTCTTC
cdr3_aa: CSVSSDRYNEQFF

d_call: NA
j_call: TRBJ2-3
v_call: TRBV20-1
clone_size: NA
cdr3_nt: TGCAGTGCTAGAGAGAGGCCGGTCGTCACAGATACGCAGTATTTT
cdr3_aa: CSARERPVVTDTQYF

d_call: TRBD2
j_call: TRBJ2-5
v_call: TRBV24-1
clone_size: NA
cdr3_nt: TGTGCCACCAGTGATCCGGGACTAGCGGGGATTGAGACCCAGTACTTC
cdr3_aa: CATSDPGLAGIETQYF

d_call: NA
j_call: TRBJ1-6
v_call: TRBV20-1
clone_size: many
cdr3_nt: TGCAGTGCCAAGGACAGAAATAATTCACCCCTCCACTTT
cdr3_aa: CSAKDRNNSPLHF

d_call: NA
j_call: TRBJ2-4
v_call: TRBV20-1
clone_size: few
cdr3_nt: TGCAGTGCCAGCGGGCAGACAATGGGCATTCAGTACTTC
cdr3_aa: CSASGQTMGIQYF

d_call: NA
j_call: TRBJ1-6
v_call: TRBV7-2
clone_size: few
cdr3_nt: TGTGCCAGCAGCTCCCGGGACGGGAATTCACCCCTCCACTTT
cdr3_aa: CASSSRDGNSPLHF

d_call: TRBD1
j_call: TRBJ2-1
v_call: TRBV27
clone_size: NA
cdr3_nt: TGTGCCAGCAGTCTAGACAGGGCCCGATACAATGAGCAGTTCTTC
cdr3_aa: CASSLDRARYNEQFF

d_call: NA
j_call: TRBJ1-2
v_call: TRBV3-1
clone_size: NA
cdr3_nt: TGTGCCAGCAGCCAAGATCTCCGGGAAGGAGGCTACACCTTC
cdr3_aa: CASSQDLREGGYTF

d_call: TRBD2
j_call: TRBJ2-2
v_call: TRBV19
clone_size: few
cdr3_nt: TGTGCCAGTAGTGCGGGAGGGCCTAGTGGCACCGGGGAGCTGTTTTTT
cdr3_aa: CASSAGGPSGTGELFF

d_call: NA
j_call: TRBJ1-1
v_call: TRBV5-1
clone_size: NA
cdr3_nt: TGCGCCAGCAGCAGGGACGGTCCTATCCGCACTGAAGCTTTCTTT
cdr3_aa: CASSRDGPIRTEAFF

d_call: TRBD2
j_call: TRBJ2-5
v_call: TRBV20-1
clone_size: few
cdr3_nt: TGCAGTGTCCGGGAGGGGGGAGAGACCCAGTACTTC
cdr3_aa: CSVREGGETQYF

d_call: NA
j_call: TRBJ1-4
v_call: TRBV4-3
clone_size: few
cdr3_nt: TGCGCCAGCAGCCAAGATTCTGGGGGAGTCGGTGAAAAACTGTTTTTT
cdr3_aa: CASSQDSGGVGEKLFF

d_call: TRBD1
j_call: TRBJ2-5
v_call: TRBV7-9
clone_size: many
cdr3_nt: TGTGCCAGCAGCTCCAGGACAGGGCGGGAGACCCAGTACTTC
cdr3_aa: CASSSRTGRETQYF

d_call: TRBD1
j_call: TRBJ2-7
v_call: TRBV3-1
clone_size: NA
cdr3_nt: TGTGCCAGCAGCCAAGCGTCAGGGGGCTACGCGTACTTC
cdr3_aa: CASSQASGGYAYF